The 18 T cell receptor beta chains listed next were all sequenced from one sample in a study of vaccination and CD4 T cells after COVID-19. With the Oncomine TCR Beta short-read assay, DNA from cultured CD4+ T cells was sequenced. One entry per CDR3 protein, called by TCRdb with MiXCR from the PCR reads. In the table there are around 26,000 distinct CDR3 sequences, under 70% of which are singletons. These receptors' antigens are unknown. As for treatment: approximately nine-day PBMC culture with coronavirus spike peptide pools or control peptides (ViraFEST assay). Sequences were obtained from CD4+ T cells from blood, cultured in vitro. Source of these receptors: a human donor who had recovered from COVID-19.

The rearrangement joins TRBV20-1 to TRBJ1-2; tentative D call: TRBD1 (5 bases). Trimming shortened V by 1 base and J by 4 bases, and 13 bases separated the two germline ends. The CDR3 extends over 14 amino acids. Germline loops: CDR1 DFQATT, CDR2 SNEGSKA (reference sequence). CDR3 DNA: TGCAGTGCTAGAGTCATAGGGGTTCTCTATGGCTACACCTTC. It yields the protein CSARVIGVLYGYTF.

The J gene is TRBJ1-5, the V gene TRBV6-2 or TRBV6-3; 10 bases are a match to TRBD1. Germline CDR1 is MNHEY and CDR2 is SVGEGT. Trimming cost V 2 bases and J 5 bases; bases outside gene matches: 9. The CDR3 is 17 amino acids. The CDR3 DNA reads as TGTGCCAGCAGTTACCTGGGACAGGGGAATGGCTATCAGCCCCAGCATTTT. Its translation: CASSYLGQGNGYQPQHF.

The sample holds one count of this clonotype. The CDR3 bases are TGTGCCAGCAGTTCTTCAGGGTTGAACACTGAAGCTTTCTTT. Translating gives CASSSSGLNTEAFF. This chain links TRBV28 with TRBJ1-1; weak D call: TRBD1 (5 bases). V was shortened by 4 bases and J by 0 bases, with 9 bases between the two germline ends. CDR1 is MDHEN, CDR2 SYDVKM, per germline. This CDR3 has 14 amino acids.

In regard to this clonotype: One end of the junction varies from germline; a read error may be responsible. The V gene is TRBV6-2 or TRBV6-3, the J gene TRBJ1-2; D possibly corresponds to TRBD1 (5 bases). Germline lookup yields CDR1 MNHEY and CDR2 SVGEGT. The CDR3 runs 11 residues. CDR3: CASGTFYDYTF. In DNA form, the CDR3 reads TGTGCCAGCGGGACCTTCTATGACTACACCTTC.

This chain joins TRBV7-6 and TRBJ2-2, with 7 bases fitting TRBD2. This CDR3 is built from 16 residues. Unmatched junction bases numbered 7, after V lost 0 bases and J lost 6 bases. CDR1 is SGHVS, CDR2 FNYEAQ, per germline. CDR3 sequence reads: CASSLATSRIAGELFF. The CDR3 DNA sequence: TGTGCCAGCAGCTTAGCGACTAGCAGAATCGCCGGGGAGCTGTTTTTT.

The rearrangement links TRBV7-9 to TRBJ1-5; a possible D gene is TRBD1 (5 bases). V lost 1 base and J 2 bases, leaving 9 bases between the germline ends. This CDR3 spans 15 amino acids. The germline V gene has CDR1 SEHNR and CDR2 FQNEAQ (reference sequence). CDR3 coding DNA: TGTGCCAGCAGCTTAGGGGGAGGGGGCAATCAGCCCCAGCATTTT. This translates into CASSLGGGGNQPQHF.

This rearrangement joins TRBV20-1 to TRBJ2-3; 8 bases are a match to TRBD2. CDR3 length: 13 residues. Trimming cost V 7 bases and J 4 bases; bases outside gene matches: 7. Germline V gene lookup returns CDR1 DFQATT and CDR2 SNEGSKA (reference sequence). CDR3 sequence reads: CSGYSGIADTQYF. CDR3 in DNA: TGCAGTGGATATAGCGGGATAGCAGATACGCAGTATTTT.

The J gene is TRBJ1-3, the V gene TRBV6-2 or TRBV6-3; the D is unclear. Trimming took 5 bases from V and 3 from J, leaving 11 bases between them. Germline loops: CDR1 MNHEY, CDR2 SVGEGT. This CDR3 is built from 14 residues. CDR3 region: CASSPQELGNTIYF. For the CDR3, the DNA is TGTGCCAGCAGTCCCCAGGAGCTTGGAAACACCATATATTTT.

V and J are TRBV7-2 and TRBJ1-1, with a possible D match to TRBD1 (5 bases). Trimming cost V 6 bases and J 10 bases, with 18 bases left between them. The CDR3 has 13 amino acids. Germline lookup yields CDR1 SGHTA and CDR2 FQGNSA. Here the CDR3 reads CASSPERYRGAFF. DNA of the CDR3: TGTGCCAGCAGTCCTGAGAGATATAGGGGAGCTTTCTTT.

V usage is TRBV6-1 and J usage is TRBJ1-1, with D perhaps matching TRBD1 (6 bases). Per the germline V gene, CDR1 is MNHNS and CDR2 is SASEGT. The CDR3 is 14 residues long. V lost 8 bases and J 3 bases, leaving 16 bases between the germline ends. The DNA for the CDR3 is TGTGCCAGCGAACTAGCTCAGGGGTACACTGAAGCTTTCTTT. This codes for CASELAQGYTEAFF.

The rearrangement links TRBV19 to TRBJ2-7, with 9 positions matching TRBD1. The V gene end was trimmed by 5 bases and the J gene end by 3 bases; junction bases not matched to a gene: 8. The CDR3 totals 15 residues. Germline-derived CDR1 and CDR2 are LNHDA and SQIVND (reference sequence). The CDR3, as DNA: TGTGCCAGTAGTCCAGGGACAGGGAGTGTCTACGAGCAGTACTTC. It yields the protein CASSPGTGSVYEQYF.

Points on this clonotype: One end of the junction is discordant with germline, which a read error may explain. The chain combines TRBV15 with TRBJ2-7; no clear D gene. CDR1 is LNHNV, CDR2 YYDKDF, per germline (reference sequence). The CDR3 runs 17 residues. CDR3: CATTRASSRSIPYEQYF. CDR3 nucleotides: TGTGCCACCACCAGAGCTTCATCTAGATCTATCCCCTACGAGCAGTACTTC. The complete variable domain, with remaining parts taken from reference TRBV15 and TRBJ2-7, reads DAMVIQNPRYQVTQFGKPVTLSCSQTLNHNVMYWYQQKSSQAPKLLFHYYDKDFNNEADTPDNFQSRRPNTSFCFLDIRSPGLGDTAMYLCATTRASSRSIPYEQYFGPGTRLTVT.

The genes are TRBV7-3 and TRBJ2-2; 7 bases are shared with TRBD2. Germline V lookup: CDR1 SGHTA, CDR2 FQGTGA. Unmatched junction bases numbered 1, after V lost 5 bases and J lost 1 base. The CDR3 runs to 14 residues. The CDR3 loop reads CASSPSGNTGELFF. CDR3 DNA sequence: TGTGCCAGCAGCCCTAGCGGGAACACCGGGGAGCTGTTTTTT.

This chain joins TRBV7-3 and TRBJ1-5, with D uncertain. CDR3 size: 10 residues. Germline V lookup: CDR1 SGHTA, CDR2 FQGTGA. V was pared by 4 bases and J by 10 bases, with 5 bases between. CDR3 nucleotides: TGTGCCAGCAGCTCCCTCCCCCAGCATTTT. This sequence encodes CASSSLPQHF.

The DNA for the CDR3 is TGTGCCAGCAGTAGGACAGGGAATCAGCCCCAGCATTTT. Translating it yields CASSRTGNQPQHF. The chain is built from TRBV6-1 and TRBJ1-5, with 8 bases identical to TRBD1. The CDR3 extends over 13 amino acids. Losses at the gene ends were 5 bases for V and 4 bases for J; bases not matched to a gene: 1. In germline, CDR1 is MNHNS, CDR2 SASEGT.

The chain has TRBV19 and TRBJ1-1; no clear D gene. The CDR3 runs 15 residues. Trimming stripped 7 bases from V and 3 bases from J, with 18 bases between. The germline V gene has CDR1 LNHDA and CDR2 SQIVND (reference sequence). CDR3 amino acids: CASTSSVRSYTEAFF. Written as DNA, the CDR3 is TGTGCCAGTACCTCGTCGGTGAGGAGCTACACTGAAGCTTTCTTT.

V and J are TRBV28 and TRBJ1-5, with 7 bases aligning to TRBD1. Germline CDR1 and CDR2: MDHEN and SYDVKM. J lost 1 base, V lost 3 bases, and 3 bases had no gene match. The CDR3 has 15 amino acids. The CDR3 DNA reads TGTGCCAGCAGTTTCCGACAGGGAAGCAATCAGCCCCAGCATTTT. Translation gives CASSFRQGSNQPQHF.

V is TRBV27 and J is TRBJ1-2, with D perhaps matching TRBD1 (5 bases). The V gene's germline CDR1 is MNHEY and CDR2 SMNVEV (reference sequence). V dropped 5 bases and J dropped 5 bases, with 15 bases sitting between them. The CDR3 covers 14 residues. The CDR3 nucleotides read TGTGCCAGCAGTGGTTTGGACAAGAGGTATGGCTACACCTTC. Translation gives CASSGLDKRYGYTF.